A single sample is the source of the 7 T cell receptor beta chains below, sequenced in a study of shared clonotypes between healthy human individuals. The table came from immunoSEQ multiplex PCR; TCRdb's copy has only in-frame clones and leaves some out. The sample lists 2 million to 2.5 million clones, around 95% occurring once. The sequencing input was naive CD4+ T cells sorted from blood. Subset meaning: CD45RA+ positively selected. The receptors derive from a man between 18 and 35 years old in good health.

The CDR3, as DNA: TGTGCCAGCAGCTTAGACGGAGGGGCCCAGTACTTC. This translates into CASSLDGGAQYF. The chain carries TRBV7-2 and TRBJ2-5, with D maybe TRBD2 (6 bases). Trimming left V 1 base short and J 9 bases short, with 9 bases between. The CDR3 is 12 residues long. The germline V gene encodes CDR1 SGHTA and CDR2 FQGNSA. The entire variable domain, with the rest obtained from reference TRBV7-2 and TRBJ2-5, is as follows: GAGVSQSPSNKVTEKGKDVELRCDPISGHTALYWYRQSLGQGLEFLIYFQGNSAPDKSGLPSDRFSAERTGGSVSTLTIQRTQQEDSAVYLCASSLDGGAQYFGPGTRLLVL.

The V and J genes are TRBV2 and TRBJ2-7; no definite D call. This CDR3 is 12 amino acids long. CDR1 SNHLY and CDR2 FYNNEI come from the germline V gene. The V and J ends lost 8 bases and 5 bases respectively, with 13 bases between them. For the CDR3, the DNA is TGTGCCAGCCGTCTCCTCAGCGACGAGCAGTACTTC. Its translation: CASRLLSDEQYF. Full variable domain (outside the CDR3, taken from reference TRBV2 and TRBJ2-7): EPEVTQTPSHQVTQMGQEVILRCVPISNHLYFYWYRQILGQKVEFLVSFYNNEISEKSEIFDDQFSVERPDGSNFTLKIRSTKLEDSAMYFCASRLLSDEQYFGPGTRLTVT.

V is TRBV6-5 and J is TRBJ2-3, with D perhaps TRBD2 (6 bases). Germline V gene data show CDR1 as MNHEY and CDR2 as SVGAGI. CDR3 length: 15 residues. V was trimmed by 5 bases and J by 2 bases, leaving 14 bases between them. CDR3 region: CASSPPGGLTDTQYF. DNA of the CDR3: TGTGCCAGCAGTCCCCCCGGAGGGCTCACAGATACGCAGTATTTT.

The chain recombines TRBV28 with TRBJ1-5, with 7 bases lining up with TRBD1. The CDR3 is made up of 15 amino acids. After removal of 3 bases from V and 7 bases from J, the junction contained 9 bases not matched to a gene. Germline CDR1 and CDR2: MDHEN and SYDVKM. CDR3 DNA: TGTGCCAGCAGTTTCAGGGGGAAGATGTCCCAGCCCCAGCATTTT. The encoded protein is CASSFRGKMSQPQHF.

The gene calls are TRBV5-1 and TRBJ2-2; 11 bases map to TRBD2. The ends lost 1 base at V and 3 bases at J; junction bases unmatched: 5. The germline gives CDR1 SGHRS, CDR2 YFSETQ. This CDR3 has 17 residues. CDR3 sequence (DNA): TGCGCCAGCAGCTTGCGGATAGCGGGAGGGGACACCGGGGAGCTGTTTTTT. Residues: CASSLRIAGGDTGELFF.

This sequence joins TRBV2 and TRBJ1-1; D remains ambiguous. CDR3 length equals 13 residues. Trimming took 4 bases from V and 3 from J, leaving 9 bases between them. Per germline, CDR1 SNHLY and CDR2 FYNNEI. This CDR3 reads CASSGSRYTEAFF. CDR3 sequence (DNA): TGTGCCAGCAGTGGGTCCCGTTACACTGAAGCTTTCTTT. The full variable domain, its missing parts supplied by reference TRBV2 and TRBJ1-1, is EPEVTQTPSHQVTQMGQEVILRCVPISNHLYFYWYRQILGQKVEFLVSFYNNEISEKSEIFDDQFSVERPDGSNFTLKIRSTKLEDSAMYFCASSGSRYTEAFFGQGTRLTVV.

The chain joins TRBV2 to TRBJ2-5, with D possibly being TRBD1 (5 bases). The CDR3 consists of 13 residues. Per the germline V gene, CDR1 is SNHLY and CDR2 is FYNNEI. Between the trimmed V and J ends, which lost 2 bases and 4 bases, there was a span of 8 bases. This CDR3 is CASSEQGRETQYF. The CDR3 nucleotides are TGTGCCAGCAGTGAACAGGGTCGAGAGACCCAGTACTTC.